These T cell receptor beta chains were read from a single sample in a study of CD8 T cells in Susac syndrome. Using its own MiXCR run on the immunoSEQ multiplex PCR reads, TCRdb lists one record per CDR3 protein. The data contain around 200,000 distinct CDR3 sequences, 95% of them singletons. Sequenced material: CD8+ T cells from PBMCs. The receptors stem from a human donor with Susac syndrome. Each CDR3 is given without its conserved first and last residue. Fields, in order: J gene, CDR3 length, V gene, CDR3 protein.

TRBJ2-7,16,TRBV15,ATSTAGLYTSRSYEQY
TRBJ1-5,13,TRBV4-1,ASSQAGGAGQPQH
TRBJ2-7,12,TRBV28,ASSLGTFPYEQY
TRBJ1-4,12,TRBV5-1,ASSSGQGKEKLF
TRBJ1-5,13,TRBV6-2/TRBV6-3,ASSYSSYSNQPQH
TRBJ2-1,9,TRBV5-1,ASSLSDEQF
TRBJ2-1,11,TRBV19,ASSRRDNNEQF
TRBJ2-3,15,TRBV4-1,ASSQATTGGFADTQY
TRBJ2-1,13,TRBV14,ASSQVGRGYNEQF
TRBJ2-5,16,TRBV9,ASSPPSSEVAGVETQY
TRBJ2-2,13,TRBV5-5,ASSFEDRGPGELF
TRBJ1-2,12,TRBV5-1,ASSGWDPANGYT
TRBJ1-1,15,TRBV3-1,ASSQEGLGTGSNEAF
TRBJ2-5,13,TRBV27,ASSPRQGSIKTQY
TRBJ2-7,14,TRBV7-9,ASSQITGTSLYEQY
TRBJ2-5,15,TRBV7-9,ASSFLAGARNQETQY
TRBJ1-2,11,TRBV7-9,ASSLLSDYGYT
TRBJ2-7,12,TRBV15,ATSRQGAAYEQY
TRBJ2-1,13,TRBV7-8,ASSLAWTETNEQF
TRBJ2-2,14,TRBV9,ASRSHDRTGTGELF
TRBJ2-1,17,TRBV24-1,ATSEFRTSGNPLYGEQF
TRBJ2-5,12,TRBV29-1,SVVWVRHQETQY
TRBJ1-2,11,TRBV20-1,SAKDREFYGYT
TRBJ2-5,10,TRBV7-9,ASSFKGETQY
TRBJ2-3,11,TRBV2,ASRLAGTDTQY
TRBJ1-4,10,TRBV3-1,ASSQDRDVLF
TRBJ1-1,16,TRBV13,ASSSRMGQDRGGTEAF
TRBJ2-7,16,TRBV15,ATSTPSGVPPGAYEQY
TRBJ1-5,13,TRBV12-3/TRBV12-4,ASSRDVDSNQPQH
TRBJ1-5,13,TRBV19,ASSMTADSNQPQH
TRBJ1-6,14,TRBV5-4,ASSLAGTTRDSPLH
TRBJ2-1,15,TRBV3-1,AAGTSGAESSYNEQF
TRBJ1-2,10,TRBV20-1,SARYGFYGYT
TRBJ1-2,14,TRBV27,ASSLKGTNSNYGYT
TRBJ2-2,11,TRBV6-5,ASMQKNTGELF
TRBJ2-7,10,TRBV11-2,ASSETDEEQY
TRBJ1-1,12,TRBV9,ASSVQTQNTEAF
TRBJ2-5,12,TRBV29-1,SVEEGLYQETQY
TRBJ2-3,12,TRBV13,ASSLTTEEDTQY
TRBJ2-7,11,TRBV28,ASSLVAREEQY
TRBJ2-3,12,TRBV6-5,ASSGASGTDTQY
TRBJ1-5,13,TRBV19,ASSRRASVNQPQH
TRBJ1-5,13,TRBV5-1,ASSSGQGGNQPQH
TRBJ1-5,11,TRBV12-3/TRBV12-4,ASSTQGNQPQH
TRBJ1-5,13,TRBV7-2,ASSLGLNSNQPQH
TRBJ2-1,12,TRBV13,ASSLFTAYNEQF
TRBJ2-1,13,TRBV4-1,ASSQIWNRDAEQF
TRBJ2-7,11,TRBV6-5,ASRKSDSYEQY
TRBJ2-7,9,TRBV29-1,SARKDYEQY
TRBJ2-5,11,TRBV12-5,ASVDPLQETQY
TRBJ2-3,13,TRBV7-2,ASSLAGQNQGTQY
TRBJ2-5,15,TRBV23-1,ASSQSEGFGNQETQY
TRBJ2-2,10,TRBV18,ASSPRTGELF
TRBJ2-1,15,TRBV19,ASSLTSGRPEYNEQF
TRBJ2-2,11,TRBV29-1,SVTDANTGELF